Listed here are 12 T cell receptor beta chains from one sample, sequenced in a study of identical twins. TCRdb reprocessed the 5' RACE reads with MiXCR, giving one entry per CDR3 protein. This sample carries 300,000 to 400,000 distinct CDR3 sequences, approximately 13% of them seen once, and the ten largest clones take around 6.9%. These sequences were also reported in another study, on yellow fever vaccine responses in identical twins.

The sequenced sample consisted of CD8+ T cells sorted from blood. These receptors all stem from a woman under 30 in good health.

The V and J genes are TRBV20-1 and TRBJ2-1; D unresolved. Per germline, CDR1 DFQATT and CDR2 SNEGSKA (reference sequence). This CDR3 spans 13 amino acids. V was shortened by 2 bases and J by 3 bases, with 8 bases between the two germline ends. The CDR3 is CSARWADYNEQFF. CDR3 coding DNA: TGCAGTGCTAGATGGGCAGACTACAATGAGCAGTTCTTC.

This clonotype was counted between two and nine times. This sequence joins TRBV11-2 and TRBJ2-7; D uncertain. Germline values: CDR1 SGHAT, CDR2 FQNNGV. This CDR3 has 11 residues. V lost 5 bases and J 6 bases, leaving 8 bases between the germline ends. The CDR3 DNA follows: TGTGCCAGCAGCCGAGACACCGAGCAGTACTTC. Its translation is CASSRDTEQYF.

The CDR3 is CASSPRDNADYEQYF. DNA for the CDR3: TGTGCCAGCAGCCCAAGGGACAACGCCGACTACGAGCAGTACTTC. This chain joins TRBV7-9 and TRBJ2-7; possible D gene TRBD1, 6 bases. The length of the CDR3 is 15 residues. Germline values: CDR1 SEHNR, CDR2 FQNEAQ (reference sequence). Between the trimmed V and J ends, which lost 5 bases and 3 bases, there was a span of 17 bases.

This rearrangement joins TRBV5-1 to TRBJ2-3; 13 bases match TRBD2. V trimming: 3 bases; J trimming: 4 bases; junction bases outside the gene matches: 5. The germline V gene has CDR1 SGHRS and CDR2 YFSETQ. The CDR3 is made up of 16 amino acids. The CDR3 protein is CASSYTSGGASDTQYF. The CDR3, as DNA: TGCGCCAGCAGCTACACTAGCGGGGGGGCCTCAGATACGCAGTATTTT.

The chain carries TRBV7-7 and TRBJ2-1, with D hard to call. The CDR3 consists of 13 residues. The germline gives CDR1 SSHAT, CDR2 FNYEAQ (reference sequence). Deletions cut 5 bases from V and 4 bases from J, with 9 bases between. The CDR3 is CASSATEYNEQFF. The CDR3 DNA reads as TGTGCCAGCAGCGCAACAGAATACAATGAGCAGTTCTTC.

This clonotype has only a few counts. This sequence joins TRBV27 and TRBJ2-3; the match to TRBD2 covers 8 bases. This CDR3 has 16 residues. Losses at the gene ends were 4 bases for V and 2 bases for J; bases not matched to a gene: 8. Germline V CDR1 and CDR2: MNHEY, SMNVEV (reference sequence). CDR3: CASSYSGGYATDTQYF. As DNA, the CDR3 is TGTGCCAGCAGTTACAGCGGGGGCTACGCCACAGATACGCAGTATTTT.

The chain links TRBV25-1 to TRBJ2-1, with D perhaps matching TRBD2 (7 bases). Germline CDR1 reads MGHDK; CDR2 reads SYGVNS. V was pared by 8 bases and J by 5 bases, with 13 bases between. This CDR3 region has 13 residues. The CDR3, as DNA: TGTGCCAGCGGAACGGGGGGCCACAATGAGCAGTTCTTC. Encoded protein: CASGTGGHNEQFF.

This sequence joins TRBV10-3 and TRBJ2-7; the match to TRBD2 covers 7 bases. J gave up 3 bases and V 8 bases, and 4 bases lay outside the gene matches. The CDR3 contains 12 residues. In germline, CDR1 is ENHRY, CDR2 SYGVKD. The CDR3 loop is CAIAAGDYEQYV. The CDR3 bases are TGTGCCATCGCGGCGGGGGACTACGAGCAGTACGTC.

CDR3 in amino acids: CSVGYLAGANVLTF. The CDR3 DNA follows: TGCAGCGTTGGTTATTTGGCTGGGGCCAACGTCCTGACTTTC. The V call is TRBV29-1, the J call TRBJ2-6; the D is unclear. The V and J ends lost 4 bases and 2 bases respectively, with 9 bases between them. CDR1 is SQVTM and CDR2 is ANQGSEA in the germline V gene. The CDR3 consists of 14 residues.

This clonotype has only a few counts. The chain uses TRBV7-8 and TRBJ2-2; D call uncertain. Deletions cut 5 bases from V and 8 bases from J, with 15 bases between. This CDR3 contains 14 residues. Germline values: CDR1 SGHVS, CDR2 FQNEAQ. CDR3 bases: TGTGCCAGCAGCCCCCTGACCCTGGGGGGGGAGCTGTTTTTT. This sequence encodes CASSPLTLGGELFF.

This clonotype has a count of ten or more. This chain uses TRBV12-3 or TRBV12-4 with TRBJ1-2, with D perhaps TRBD1 (5 bases). V shed 2 bases and J shed 3 bases, with 13 bases lying between them. The CDR3 has 15 amino acids. The CDR3 loop reads CASSLRGGTDYGYTF. DNA of the CDR3: TGTGCCAGCAGTTTAAGAGGCGGGACGGACTATGGCTACACCTTC.

This clonotype appeared a few times. The chain uses TRBV2 and TRBJ1-4; D gene unclear. CDR3 length: 16 residues. V was shortened by 8 bases and J by 4 bases, with 20 bases between the two germline ends. Per the germline V gene, CDR1 is SNHLY and CDR2 is FYNNEI. The DNA of the CDR3 is TGTGCCAGCTCGAACCGGTCGGATCCCCTTAATGAAAAACTGTTTTTT. Residues: CASSNRSDPLNEKLFF. The variable domain in full, completed from reference TRBV2 and TRBJ1-4, reads EPEVTQTPSHQVTQMGQEVILRCVPISNHLYFYWYRQILGQKVEFLVSFYNNEISEKSEIFDDQFSVERPDGSNFTLKIRSTKLEDSAMYFCASSNRSDPLNEKLFFGSGTQLSVL.